This is a list of T cell receptor beta chains from one sample in a study of shared clonotypes between healthy human individuals. The repertoire was sequenced with immunoSEQ multiplex PCR; TCRdb's copy has only in-frame clones and lacks some. The sample records 2,500,000 or so clones, roughly 92% being singletons. What was sequenced was naive CD4+ T cells from PBMCs. These receptors originate from a man younger than 35 in good health. Some clones in this sample may be carry-over from other donors' samples. The CDR3 runs from the conserved cysteine through the conserved F or W. The order of the fields is V gene, D gene, J gene, clone size, CDR3 DNA, CDR3 protein. A D gene is named only where the DNA matches it firmly. Rows give clone size only sometimes, using once, few, many, or a class for an expanded clone.

v_call: TRBV27
d_call: .
j_call: TRBJ1-4
clone_size: .
cdr3_nt: TGTGCCAGCAGTAACCGCAATCCAGGGGCTCCGGAAAAACTGTTTTTT
cdr3_aa: CASSNRNPGAPEKLFF

v_call: TRBV5-6
d_call: .
j_call: TRBJ2-1
clone_size: .
cdr3_nt: TGTGCCAGCAGCTCAGCGAAGAGCCAGTTCTTC
cdr3_aa: CASSSAKSQFF

v_call: TRBV29-1
d_call: .
j_call: TRBJ2-3
clone_size: .
cdr3_nt: TGCAGCGTTGAAAGGCGAGATTCCGGCACAGATACGCAGTATTTT
cdr3_aa: CSVERRDSGTDTQYF

v_call: TRBV9
d_call: .
j_call: TRBJ2-1
clone_size: .
cdr3_nt: TGTGCCAGCAGCGTAATGACAGTCAATGAGCAGTTCTTC
cdr3_aa: CASSVMTVNEQFF

v_call: TRBV5-1
d_call: .
j_call: TRBJ1-3
clone_size: .
cdr3_nt: TGCGCCAGCAGTGAATCCGGGACAACTGGAAACACCATATATTTT
cdr3_aa: CASSESGTTGNTIYF

v_call: TRBV7-2
d_call: TRBD2
j_call: TRBJ2-7
clone_size: .
cdr3_nt: TGTGCCAGCAGCGCTAGCCCGGGACTAGCGGGAGGTTTGTACGAGCAGTACTTC
cdr3_aa: CASSASPGLAGGLYEQYF

v_call: TRBV11-2
d_call: .
j_call: TRBJ1-3
clone_size: .
cdr3_nt: TGTGCCAGCACCCTCGGCGGCCAGGGCTGGGCTGGAAACACCATATATTTT
cdr3_aa: CASTLGGQGWAGNTIYF

v_call: TRBV9
d_call: TRBD2
j_call: TRBJ2-3
clone_size: .
cdr3_nt: TGTGCCAGCGGCCGCCATAGCGGGGGCACAGATACGCAGTATTTT
cdr3_aa: CASGRHSGGTDTQYF

v_call: TRBV4-1
d_call: .
j_call: TRBJ1-1
clone_size: .
cdr3_nt: TGCGCCAGCAGCCAACCCGTCGGGAACACTGAAGCTTTCTTT
cdr3_aa: CASSQPVGNTEAFF

v_call: TRBV11-1
d_call: TRBD1
j_call: TRBJ2-1
clone_size: .
cdr3_nt: TGTGCCAGCAGCTCCGGACAGGGTTTGAGGGAGCAGTTCTTC
cdr3_aa: CASSSGQGLREQFF

v_call: TRBV28
d_call: .
j_call: TRBJ2-1
clone_size: .
cdr3_nt: TGTGCCAGCCGGTCCTTCGCGGTTCTTGAGCAGTTCTTC
cdr3_aa: CASRSFAVLEQFF

v_call: TRBV9
d_call: .
j_call: TRBJ2-1
clone_size: once
cdr3_nt: TGTGCCAGCAGCGGAACTAGTACAACCTACAATGAGCAGTTCTTC
cdr3_aa: CASSGTSTTYNEQFF

v_call: TRBV6-6
d_call: .
j_call: TRBJ1-3
clone_size: .
cdr3_nt: TGTGCCAGCACCCAAGTAAGCTCTGGAAACACCATATATTTT
cdr3_aa: CASTQVSSGNTIYF

v_call: TRBV11-2
d_call: TRBD1
j_call: TRBJ1-6
clone_size: .
cdr3_nt: TGTGCCAGCAGCCCATGGTTACAGGGGAATTCACCCCTCCACTTT
cdr3_aa: CASSPWLQGNSPLHF

v_call: TRBV5-1
d_call: .
j_call: TRBJ2-2
clone_size: .
cdr3_nt: TGCGCCAGCGGGTCTAGCTTCGCCGGGGAGCTGTTTTTT
cdr3_aa: CASGSSFAGELFF

v_call: TRBV5-4
d_call: TRBD1
j_call: TRBJ2-2
clone_size: .
cdr3_nt: TGTGCCAGCAGCCTCCAGACAGGGGCGCGGACCGGGGAGCTGTTTTTT
cdr3_aa: CASSLQTGARTGELFF

v_call: TRBV28
d_call: .
j_call: TRBJ2-3
clone_size: once
cdr3_nt: TGTGCCACGGGGGCGTTCACAGATACGCAGTATTTT
cdr3_aa: CATGAFTDTQYF

v_call: TRBV5-4
d_call: .
j_call: TRBJ1-2
clone_size: .
cdr3_nt: TGTGCCAGCAGCTTCGACAGGTATGGCTACACCTTC
cdr3_aa: CASSFDRYGYTF

v_call: TRBV2
d_call: .
j_call: TRBJ1-5
clone_size: .
cdr3_nt: TGTGCCAGTTCGTGGGAGGTCCTAAATCAGCCCCAGCATTTT
cdr3_aa: CASSWEVLNQPQHF

v_call: TRBV29-1
d_call: TRBD1
j_call: TRBJ1-1
clone_size: .
cdr3_nt: TGCAGCGTTGCCACAGGGGGCAGATCTGAAGCTTTCTTT
cdr3_aa: CSVATGGRSEAFF

v_call: TRBV5-8
d_call: .
j_call: TRBJ2-4
clone_size: .
cdr3_nt: TGTGCCAGCAGCTTGGTTTTCGACCGGAACATTCAGTACTTC
cdr3_aa: CASSLVFDRNIQYF

v_call: TRBV29-1
d_call: .
j_call: TRBJ2-4
clone_size: once
cdr3_nt: TGCAGCGGTTCCCTCGGGGGTGACATTCAGTACTTC
cdr3_aa: CSGSLGGDIQYF

v_call: TRBV4-1
d_call: .
j_call: TRBJ1-5
clone_size: once
cdr3_nt: TGCGCCAGCAGCCAAGGTCGGCAGCCCAATCAGCCCCAGCATTTT
cdr3_aa: CASSQGRQPNQPQHF

v_call: TRBV5-1
d_call: TRBD1
j_call: TRBJ2-1
clone_size: .
cdr3_nt: TGCGCCAGCAACCCACCCGGACAGGGAGGCAATGAGCAGTTCTTC
cdr3_aa: CASNPPGQGGNEQFF

v_call: TRBV6-5
d_call: .
j_call: TRBJ1-1
clone_size: .
cdr3_nt: TGTGCCAGCAGTCGCCCAGGGGAGAACACTGAAGCTTTCTTT
cdr3_aa: CASSRPGENTEAFF

v_call: TRBV7-8
d_call: .
j_call: TRBJ1-3
clone_size: .
cdr3_nt: TGTGCCAGCAGCTTATTCTGGGCATCTGGAAACACCATATATTTT
cdr3_aa: CASSLFWASGNTIYF

v_call: TRBV10-3
d_call: .
j_call: TRBJ2-7
clone_size: .
cdr3_nt: TGTGCCATCAGTGAGTCCCATATTTACGAGCAGTACTTC
cdr3_aa: CAISESHIYEQYF

v_call: TRBV7-6
d_call: .
j_call: TRBJ2-5
clone_size: .
cdr3_nt: TGTGCCAGCAGCTTAGAGGTGGGCCGTCCCCAAGAGACCCAGTACTTC
cdr3_aa: CASSLEVGRPQETQYF

v_call: TRBV11-2
d_call: TRBD1
j_call: TRBJ2-7
clone_size: .
cdr3_nt: TGTGCCAGCAGCTTTGACAGGGGTTACGAGCAGTACTTC
cdr3_aa: CASSFDRGYEQYF

v_call: TRBV29-1
d_call: .
j_call: TRBJ2-7
clone_size: .
cdr3_nt: TGCAGCGTTGGCTCCTACGAGCAGTACTTC
cdr3_aa: CSVGSYEQYF